The clone carrying this T cell receptor beta chain has just a few counts. These data are taken from a study of blood T cell repertoires in COVID-19. Study background: Acute-phase and convalescent COVID-19 samples originated in the United States, Italy and Spain. The analysed material was cDNA or gDNA that came from T cells, B-cell-depleted T cells, or PBMCs.

Under the authors' procedure: Nucleated cell number was recorded as an estimate derived from reference gene primer amplification. Clones were read by immunoSEQ multiplex PCR, and TCRdb kept only the in-frame ones, dropping some. The DNA gave D and trimming, while V, J and clone size come from that table. The sample shows about 370,000 clones, approximately 89% of them seen only once. Germline V gives CDR1 GTSNPN, CDR2 SVGIG (reference sequence). This CDR3 spans 12 amino acids. Trimming at V came to 5 bases and at J to 5 bases, leaving 3 bases not matched to a gene. Seattle's enrolled individuals joined amid active infection and were then monitored longitudinally.

The sequenced sample consisted of peripheral blood. The TCR sequence derives from a woman aged 25 to 39 with COVID-19, enrolled during active disease. The chain uses TRBV30 and TRBJ2-1, with TRBD2 matching over 7 bases. CDR3 DNA sequence: TGTGCCTGGTCGACTAGCCACAATGAGCAGTTCTTC. Translated, it gives CAWSTSHNEQFF.